These 26 T cell receptor beta chains were sequenced from one sample in a study of blood T cell repertoires in COVID-19. Sequencing was performed with immunoSEQ multiplex PCR; in TCRdb, only in-frame clones are kept and a portion is missing. The data hold about 140,000 clones, with 65% to 90% observed a single time. Sequencing used peripheral blood. The origin of the receptors is a man in his fifties with acute or convalescent COVID-19.

This clone turned up a few times. The V gene is TRBV11-2, the J gene TRBJ1-2; 9 nucleotides agree with TRBD1. The CDR3 is made up of 18 amino acids. CDR1 and CDR2 from the germline V gene are SGHAT and FQNNGV. J lost 0 bases, V lost 5 bases, and 13 bases had no gene match. DNA for the CDR3: TGTGCCAGCAGCACCGGGACAGGGACCTCCCGAACTAACTATGGCTACACCTTC. As protein: CASSTGTGTSRTNYGYTF.

This rearrangement joins TRBV7-6 to TRBJ2-1; 10 positions match TRBD2. The ends lost 3 bases at V and 7 bases at J; junction bases unmatched: 9. CDR3 size: 16 residues. Germline values: CDR1 SGHVS, CDR2 FNYEAQ. The CDR3 sequence is CASSFGPLAGVNEQFF. In DNA form, the CDR3 reads TGTGCCAGCAGCTTTGGGCCGCTAGCGGGAGTGAATGAGCAGTTCTTC.

J is TRBJ2-7 and V is TRBV5-1; 7 bases are shared with TRBD2. The CDR3 consists of 16 residues. V was pared by 6 bases and J by 7 bases, with 19 bases of the junction left unmatched. From germline, CDR1 is SGHRS and CDR2 YFSETQ. Here the CDR3 DNA reads TGCGCCAGCACCCCCAGCGGGGACGTCCCTTTCCAGGAGCAGTACTTC. Protein product: CASTPSGDVPFQEQYF.

V and J are TRBV6-1 and TRBJ2-5, with a tentative D call TRBD2 (6 bases). CDR3 length: 14 amino acids. Trimming took 3 bases from V and 1 from J, leaving 9 bases between them. The germline V gene has CDR1 MNHNS and CDR2 SASEGT. CDR3 loop: CASSEARGQETQYF. In DNA, the CDR3 is TGTGCCAGCAGTGAGGCGCGGGGCCAAGAGACCCAGTACTTC.

This chain joins TRBV7-6 and TRBJ1-2, with a weak D call TRBD1 (5 bases). The V and J ends lost 5 bases and 2 bases respectively, with 21 bases between them. Germline assignment: CDR1 SGHVS and CDR2 FNYEAQ. CDR3 length equals 17 residues. CDR3 sequence reads: CASSLSHAGSRNYGYTF. Here the CDR3 DNA reads TGTGCCAGCAGCCTCAGCCACGCAGGGTCTCGGAACTATGGCTACACCTTC.

The CDR3 DNA follows: TGTGCCAGCAGCTTAGGATTGCCCGGCGAGCAGTACTTC. Translation: CASSLGLPGEQYF. V usage is TRBV7-8 and J usage is TRBJ2-7, with unresolved D. CDR1 and CDR2 from the germline V gene are SGHVS and FQNEAQ. Trimming took 1 base from V and 6 from J, leaving 10 bases between them. This CDR3 comprises 13 residues.

As to this clone: At one end the junction does not follow the germline gene, possibly because of a read error. The chain couples TRBV7-7 to TRBJ2-5, with 13 bases fitting TRBD2. This CDR3 comprises 16 residues. CDR1 SSHAT and CDR2 FNYEAQ come from the germline V gene (reference sequence). CDR3 region: CASSLGLAGPQETQYF. In DNA, the CDR3 is TGTGCTAGCAGCTTGGGACTAGCGGGACCACAAGAGACCCAGTACTTC.

The CDR3 reads CASTTGTGERPQHF. The DNA for the CDR3 is TGTGCCAGCACCACCGGGACAGGAGAGAGGCCCCAGCATTTT. The chain links TRBV28 to TRBJ1-5, with 8 bases identical to TRBD1. Germline V lookup: CDR1 MDHEN, CDR2 SYDVKM. The CDR3 spans 14 residues. J gave up 9 bases and V 7 bases, and 11 bases lay outside the gene matches. Using reference TRBV28 and TRBJ1-5 for the parts outside the CDR3, the full variable domain is DVKVTQSSRYLVKRTGEKVFLECVQDMDHENMFWYRQDPGLGLRLIYFSYDVKMKEKGDIPEGYSVSREKKERFSLILESASTNQTSMYLCASTTGTGERPQHFGDGTRLSIL.

The V call is TRBV6-5, the J call TRBJ2-1, with TRBD2 matching over 13 bases. The length of the CDR3 is 16 residues. The V gene's germline CDR1 is MNHEY and CDR2 SVGAGI. J gave up 8 bases and V 4 bases, and 8 bases lay outside the gene matches. CDR3 region: CASSSRTSGSFDEQFF. DNA of the CDR3: TGTGCCAGCAGTTCTAGGACTAGCGGGAGTTTCGATGAGCAGTTCTTC.

The genes are TRBV7-9 and TRBJ2-2, with 8 bases identical to TRBD1. Germline CDR1 reads SEHNR; CDR2 reads FQNEAQ (reference sequence). V shed 0 bases and J 4 bases; nucleotides not matched to a gene: 7. This CDR3 contains 17 residues. Written as DNA, the CDR3 is TGTGCCAGCAGCTTAGCGTGGCAGGGGGCGCCCACCGGGGAGCTGTTTTTT. This gives the protein CASSLAWQGAPTGELFF.

This clone was recorded once. This chain uses TRBV19 with TRBJ2-7, with TRBD2 as a possible D gene (7 bases). Trimming cost V 1 base and J 4 bases, with 14 bases left between them. Germline V lookup: CDR1 LNHDA, CDR2 SQIVND (reference sequence). The CDR3 spans 15 residues. CDR3 sequence: CASSIAGGEGYEQYF. The CDR3 nucleotides read TGTGCCAGTAGTATAGCGGGGGGCGAGGGTTACGAGCAGTACTTC.

The chain is built from TRBV5-5 and TRBJ1-4, with a possible D match to TRBD1 (5 bases). The CDR3 has 15 amino acids. Germline lookup yields CDR1 SGHKS and CDR2 YYEKEE (reference sequence). The V and J ends lost 1 base and 7 bases respectively, with 14 bases between them. CDR3 amino acids: CASSLLQGRSEKLFF. The DNA for the CDR3 is TGTGCCAGCAGCTTGCTCCAGGGAAGAAGTGAAAAACTGTTTTTT.

This chain links TRBV10-2 with TRBJ2-1; TRBD1 matches 7 bases. The CDR3 sequence is 15 residues long. The V gene end was trimmed by 7 bases and the J gene end by 8 bases; junction bases not matched to a gene: 14. Per the germline V gene, CDR1 is WSHSY and CDR2 is SAAADI. This chain's CDR3 is CASKGRQGSRDEQFF. The CDR3 nucleotides are TGCGCCAGCAAAGGTCGACAGGGATCTCGGGATGAGCAGTTCTTC.

The V and J genes are TRBV6-6 and TRBJ1-4, with TRBD1 as a possible D gene (5 bases). V was pared by 2 bases and J by 0 bases, with 7 bases between. Germline loops: CDR1 MNHNY, CDR2 SVGAGI (reference sequence). The CDR3 extends over 15 amino acids. CDR3 region: CASSYGAATNEKLFF. CDR3 nucleotide sequence: TGTGCCAGCAGTTACGGGGCAGCAACTAATGAAAAACTGTTTTTT.

This sequence joins TRBV19 and TRBJ2-2; D gene ambiguous. The germline gives CDR1 LNHDA, CDR2 SQIVND (reference sequence). The CDR3 contains 16 residues. V was pared by 3 bases and J by 4 bases, with 15 bases between. DNA of the CDR3: TGTGCCAGTAGTATTCATGGGCCTCCCCGCACCGGGGAGCTGTTTTTT. Its protein is CASSIHGPPRTGELFF.

This clone came up a few times. The rearrangement joins TRBV5-6 to TRBJ2-7; perhaps TRBD2 as D (5 bases). Trimming cost V 5 bases and J 3 bases, with 12 bases left between them. The V gene's germline CDR1 is SGHDT and CDR2 YYEEEE. This CDR3 spans 13 amino acids. The CDR3 region is CASSNGLGYEQYF. CDR3 DNA: TGTGCCAGCAGTAATGGACTGGGCTACGAGCAGTACTTC.

The rearrangement uses TRBV7-8 and TRBJ1-5, with 7 bases identical to TRBD1. There are 16 residues in the CDR3. CDR1 is SGHVS and CDR2 is FQNEAQ in the germline V gene. The V gene end was trimmed by 1 base and the J gene end by 0 bases; junction bases not matched to a gene: 3. The CDR3 protein is CASSLGQGYSNQPQHF. The CDR3, as DNA: TGTGCCAGCAGCTTAGGACAGGGCTATAGCAATCAGCCCCAGCATTTT.

The V and J genes are TRBV5-1 and TRBJ2-2, with 11 positions matching TRBD2. J lost 0 bases, V lost 4 bases, and 2 bases had no gene match. From germline, CDR1 is SGHRS and CDR2 YFSETQ. CDR3 length equals 16 residues. Here the CDR3 DNA reads TGCGCCAGCAGCCTGACTAGCGGGACGAACACCGGGGAGCTGTTTTTT. It yields the protein CASSLTSGTNTGELFF.

The rearrangement links TRBV7-8 to TRBJ2-7, with D possibly being TRBD2 (5 bases). There are 15 residues in the CDR3. Trimming took 5 bases from V and 0 from J, leaving 14 bases between them. Germline loops: CDR1 SGHVS, CDR2 FQNEAQ. The CDR3 is CASSQRGSGSYEQYF. In nucleotides, the CDR3 is TGTGCCAGCAGCCAGAGAGGGTCGGGCTCCTACGAGCAGTACTTC.

The V gene is TRBV6-5, the J gene TRBJ2-1; 12 bases line up with TRBD2. V shed 7 bases and J 7 bases; nucleotides not matched to a gene: 8. This CDR3 region has 15 residues. From germline, CDR1 is MNHEY and CDR2 SVGAGI. CDR3 protein: CASIKPSGGGNEQFF. The CDR3 nucleotides read TGTGCCAGCATAAAACCTAGCGGGGGGGGGAATGAGCAGTTCTTC.

CDR3 coding DNA: TGTGCCTGGAGTGTACAGGGGATCCATCAGCCCCAGCATTTT. Protein sequence: CAWSVQGIHQPQHF. This rearrangement joins TRBV30 to TRBJ1-5, with TRBD1 matching 7 bases. The CDR3 runs 14 residues. V was clipped by 0 bases and J by 5 bases; unmatched bases: 4. The germline CDR1 and CDR2 sequences are GTSNPN and SVGIG (reference sequence). Full variable domain (outside the CDR3, taken from reference TRBV30 and TRBJ1-5): SQTIHQWPATLVQPVGSPLSLECTVEGTSNPNLYWYRQAAGRGLQLLFYSVGIGQISSEVPQNLSASRPQDRQFILSSKKLLLSDSGFYLCAWSVQGIHQPQHFGDGTRLSIL.

The rearrangement links TRBV28 to TRBJ2-7; 8 nucleotides line up with TRBD2. J was trimmed by 5 bases and V by 8 bases; bases with no gene match: 17. This CDR3 region has 16 residues. Germline loops: CDR1 MDHEN, CDR2 SYDVKM. The CDR3 sequence: CASGAGVSPGRDEQYF. CDR3 in DNA: TGTGCCAGCGGAGCGGGAGTCAGTCCAGGTAGGGACGAGCAGTACTTC. Full variable domain (outside the CDR3, taken from reference TRBV28 and TRBJ2-7): DVKVTQSSRYLVKRTGEKVFLECVQDMDHENMFWYRQDPGLGLRLIYFSYDVKMKEKGDIPEGYSVSREKKERFSLILESASTNQTSMYLCASGAGVSPGRDEQYFGPGTRLTVT.

The CDR3 sequence: CAWGAGANTEAFF. In DNA form, the CDR3 reads TGTGCCTGGGGTGCAGGGGCTAACACTGAAGCTTTCTTT. The chain joins TRBV30 to TRBJ1-1, with D tentatively TRBD1 (6 bases). Germline CDR1 is GTSNPN and CDR2 is SVGIG (reference sequence). Trimming pared 5 bases from V and 2 bases from J, leaving 12 bases between. The CDR3 consists of 13 residues.

This rearrangement joins TRBV3-1 (or the pseudogene TRBV3-2) to TRBJ2-5; 10 bases are shared with TRBD2. CDR3 length: 15 amino acids. Germline V gene lookup returns CDR1 LGHDT and CDR2 YNNKEL (reference sequence). Trimming took 1 base from V and 5 from J; bases not matched to a gene: 4. The CDR3 bases are TGTGCCAGCAGCCAAGCTAGCGGGGGTTATGAGACCCAGTACTTC. Translating it yields CASSQASGGYETQYF.

The chain combines TRBV7-6 with TRBJ2-7; possibly TRBD1 for D (6 bases). This CDR3 comprises 16 residues. Germline assignment: CDR1 SGHVS and CDR2 FNYEAQ. V gave up 1 base and J gave up 0 bases, with 13 bases separating them. The CDR3 loop is CASSLVWGRGSYEQYF. The CDR3 coding sequence is TGTGCCAGCAGCTTAGTGTGGGGGCGAGGCTCCTACGAGCAGTACTTC.

V is TRBV20-1 and J is TRBJ2-1; D uncertain. The germline V and J ends were trimmed by 6 bases and 4 bases, with 7 bases remaining between them. The length of the CDR3 is 11 residues. From germline, CDR1 is DFQATT and CDR2 SNEGSKA (reference sequence). As DNA, the CDR3 is TGCAGTGCGGCTCAGTACAATGAGCAGTTCTTC. It is translated as CSAAQYNEQFF.